This is a list of T cell receptor beta chains from one sample in a study of molecular identifiers for immune sequencing clone quantification. TCRdb re-called the PCR reads through MiXCR, storing one row per CDR3 protein. The table includes about 320,000 distinct CDR3 sequences, roughly 24% detected once. Sequencing input: naive CD8+ T cells from blood, with Jurkat cell RNA spiked in. All receptors derive from a human donor in good health. Some libraries in this study had Jurkat cell RNA spiked in. The CDR3 runs from the conserved cysteine through the conserved F or W. D genes are given only for firm matches.

d_call	cdr3_length	v_call	j_call	cdr3_aa
-	16	TRBV27	TRBJ2-5	CASSLQWAGIKETQYF
-	17	TRBV19	TRBJ1-5	CASSINIGGARNQPQHF
TRBD2	15	TRBV20-1	TRBJ2-7	CSARDGAGGNYEQYF
-	12	TRBV5-8	TRBJ2-4	CASRISGNIQYF
-	15	TRBV12-3/TRBV12-4	TRBJ2-5	CASSLVAATQETQYF
-	17	TRBV4-1	TRBJ2-3	CASSQEPSTTSSDTQYF
-	13	TRBV20-1	TRBJ1-1	CSARFGGDTEAFF
-	15	TRBV7-6	TRBJ2-3	CASSTPRDVTDTQYF
-	12	TRBV28	TRBJ1-2	CASSWTVYGYTF
TRBD1	17	TRBV28	TRBJ2-4	CASSLAGQVLAKNIQYF
TRBD2	15	TRBV4-1	TRBJ2-7	CASSQTSGGKYEQYF
-	16	TRBV13	TRBJ1-6	CASSLKGILGYSPLHF
-	15	TRBV28	TRBJ2-1	CASSLVRVGDNEQFF
TRBD1	14	TRBV28	TRBJ2-3	CASSPNKGANTQYF
TRBD2	16	TRBV9	TRBJ2-3	CASSVSLAGLGDTQYF
TRBD1	16	TRBV7-2	TRBJ2-6	CASSLTGGSGANVLTF
TRBD2	15	TRBV25-1	TRBJ2-7	CASSDPIAGVYGQYF
-	15	TRBV7-9	TRBJ2-2	CASSPLLLATGELFF
-	16	TRBV6-6	TRBJ2-5	CASSSSQGSGQETQYF
-	15	TRBV12-3/TRBV12-4	TRBJ2-1	CASSRGTGVVNEQFF
-	14	TRBV24-1	TRBJ2-1	CATSDLGAPSEQFF
-	15	TRBV9	TRBJ1-6	CASSEEDRPNSPLPF
TRBD2	17	TRBV20-1	TRBJ2-1	CSARGYTGTSGGVAQVF
TRBD1	14	TRBV6-6	TRBJ2-5	CASSLNRDRETQYF
TRBD1	16	TRBV6-2/TRBV6-3	TRBJ1-6	CASSDLGQDYNSPLHF
TRBD1	15	TRBV7-2	TRBJ1-5	CVSSLDRTGPTAQHF
-	12	TRBV29-1	TRBJ2-2	CSVFRDTGELFF
-	16	TRBV20-1	TRBJ2-3	CSAREGSGPSTDTQYF
-	16	TRBV27	TRBJ1-4	CASSTTDSATNEKLFF
TRBD1	16	TRBV7-9	TRBJ2-2	CASSFPGQGGTGELFF
-	14	TRBV30	TRBJ2-3	CAWSVLQRTDTQYF
-	13	TRBV20-1	TRBJ1-1	CSARRRLNTEAFF
TRBD2	20	TRBV23-1	TRBJ2-3	CASSLNSDPPLAGDTDTQYF
TRBD2	15	TRBV4-3	TRBJ2-4	CASTPRWGSLAGACF
TRBD2	17	TRBV6-5	TRBJ2-3	CASSYPPSGGPTDTQYF
TRBD1	14	TRBV12-3/TRBV12-4	TRBJ1-6	CASRQGAYNSPLHF